Following are 16 T cell receptor beta chains from one sample sequenced in a study of OX40 agonist ivuxolimab in advanced cancers. Some clones are missing from TCRdb's copy, which holds only in-frame ones; the method was immunoSEQ multiplex PCR. The data show fewer than 200,000 clones, 85% to 95% seen once. The source was CD4+ or CD8+ T cells sorted from blood, collected in a trial of the OX40 agonist ivuxolimab. These receptors were collected from an adult with an advanced solid tumor such as melanoma, head and neck, liver or kidney cancer.

The rearrangement uses TRBV10-3 and TRBJ1-2, with unresolved D. Germline CDR1 reads ENHRY; CDR2 reads SYGVKD. Between the trimmed V and J ends, which lost 2 bases and 6 bases, there was a span of 7 bases. The CDR3 contains 12 residues. The CDR3 DNA sequence: TGTGCCATCAGTGAGCCCTTAAATGGCTACACCTTC. This sequence encodes CAISEPLNGYTF.

The chain employs TRBV28 and TRBJ1-2; D is ambiguous. Trimming took 3 bases from V and 4 from J, leaving 6 bases between them. The CDR3 runs to 12 residues. CDR1 MDHEN and CDR2 SYDVKM come from the germline V gene. Here the CDR3 reads CASSLMRYGYTF. The CDR3 region has the DNA TGTGCCAGCAGTTTGATGCGCTATGGCTACACCTTC.

DNA for the CDR3: TGCAGTGCTAGAGGATTCGGGGAGCTGTTTTTT. Protein sequence: CSARGFGELFF. V is TRBV20-1 and J is TRBJ2-2; D not resolved. With 1 base removed from V and 7 bases from J, the gap between germline ends came to 4 bases. The CDR3 sequence is 11 residues long. Per the germline V gene, CDR1 is DFQATT and CDR2 is SNEGSKA (reference sequence).

The genes are TRBV29-1 and TRBJ1-3, with a possible D match to TRBD1 (5 bases). V lost 4 bases, J lost 4 bases, and 17 bases lay in between. Germline CDR1 is SQVTM and CDR2 is ANQGSEA. The CDR3 has 15 residues. This chain's CDR3 is CSVGGRPLKGNTIYF. For the CDR3, the DNA is TGCAGCGTTGGGGGACGCCCGCTGAAGGGAAACACCATATATTTT.

The J gene is TRBJ1-6, the V gene TRBV29-1; possible D gene TRBD1, 5 bases. The CDR3 is made up of 12 amino acids. CDR1 is SQVTM, CDR2 ANQGSEA, per germline. This chain's CDR3 is CSGGELGSPLHF. In nucleotides, the CDR3 is TGCAGTGGGGGGGAGCTGGGCTCACCCCTCCACTTT.

The rearrangement links TRBV23-1 to TRBJ1-6; 7 nucleotides align to TRBD1. TRBV23-1 is assigned to the ORF class and has an uncertain function. V lost 6 bases and J lost 5; bases outside the gene matches: 10. The CDR3 contains 16 residues. The CDR3 loop reads CASRPRRDRDNSPLHF. CDR3 in DNA: TGCGCCAGCAGACCCCGCCGGGACAGAGATAATTCACCCCTCCACTTT.

This chain connects TRBV6-6 to TRBJ1-6; TRBD1 agrees at 7 bases. V was clipped by 8 bases and J by 10 bases; unmatched bases: 17. There are 16 residues in the CDR3. Per germline, CDR1 MNHNY and CDR2 SVGAGI (reference sequence). This CDR3 is CASGEQQTGSLSPLHF. CDR3 coding DNA: TGTGCCAGCGGGGAGCAGCAGACAGGGTCCCTATCACCCCTCCACTTT.

This clone was seen just once. The chain couples TRBV19 to TRBJ2-1; 7 bases are a match to TRBD1. V shed 4 bases, J shed 2 bases, and the junction held 5 bases outside the gene matches. The CDR3 has 15 residues. Germline V CDR1 and CDR2: LNHDA, SQIVND (reference sequence). The CDR3 protein is CASSKTGNPYNEQFF. The DNA for the CDR3 is TGTGCCAGTAGTAAGACAGGGAACCCCTACAATGAGCAGTTCTTC.

The chain's CDR3 is CAIIGSDDEAFF. CDR3 sequence (DNA): TGTGCCATCATCGGGTCCGACGACGAAGCTTTCTTT. This chain uses TRBV10-3 with TRBJ1-1; D gene unclear. Germline values: CDR1 ENHRY, CDR2 SYGVKD. Trimming removed 7 bases from V and 8 bases from J, with 14 bases in between. The CDR3 is made up of 12 amino acids.

This clone has a single count. The J gene is TRBJ2-7, the V gene TRBV6-1, with D unresolved. This CDR3 is 15 amino acids long. Germline V lookup: CDR1 MNHNS, CDR2 SASEGT. The V gene lost 6 bases and the J gene lost 3 bases, with 18 bases spanning the gap. In DNA, the CDR3 is TGTGCCAGCAGCTACGCGCTTCGTCGGATCTACGAGCAGTACTTC. Translated, it gives CASSYALRRIYEQYF.

This clone was recorded a few times. The CDR3 DNA is TGTGCCAGCAGCTTAAATAGGGTTCGGGATACGCAGTATTTT. Protein: CASSLNRVRDTQYF. The rearrangement uses TRBV7-6 and TRBJ2-3; D unresolved. Germline V gives CDR1 SGHVS, CDR2 FNYEAQ. V lost 2 bases, J lost 6 bases, and 12 bases lay in between. The CDR3 covers 14 residues. Filled out from reference TRBV7-6 and TRBJ2-3, the complete variable domain reads GAGVSQSPRYKVTKRGQDVALRCDPISGHVSLYWYRQALGQGPEFLTYFNYEAQQDKSGLPNDRFSAERPEGSISTLTIQRTEQRDSAMYRCASSLNRVRDTQYFGPGTRLTVL.

This chain connects TRBV10-2 to TRBJ2-1, with D unclear. V was cut by 6 bases and J by 0 bases, with 9 bases left in between. The CDR3 covers 14 residues. CDR1 and CDR2 (germline): WSHSY, SAAADI. The CDR3 region is CASSEGSSYNEQFF. The CDR3, as DNA: TGCGCCAGCAGCGAAGGTAGCTCCTACAATGAGCAGTTCTTC.

The J gene is TRBJ2-1, the V gene TRBV27, with D tentatively TRBD2 (6 bases). The CDR3 extends over 15 amino acids. Trimming cost V 6 bases and J 10 bases, with 22 bases left between them. The V gene's germline CDR1 is MNHEY and CDR2 SMNVEV (reference sequence). CDR3 region: CASSLRDSPRGEQFF. DNA for the CDR3: TGTGCCAGCAGCCTCCGGGACTCGCCCCGGGGGGAGCAGTTCTTC.

Turning to this clone: Other nucleotide sequences from this sample produce the same CDR3. The rearrangement uses TRBV10-3 and TRBJ2-7, with 9 bases identical to TRBD1. This CDR3 contains 14 residues. With V trimmed by 2 bases and J by 1 base, 0 bases remained unmatched. The germline V gene has CDR1 ENHRY and CDR2 SYGVKD. The CDR3 is CAISEGQGSYEQYF. In DNA form, the CDR3 reads TGTGCCATCAGTGAGGGACAGGGGTCCTACGAGCAGTACTTC.

The chain carries TRBV4-1 and TRBJ2-2; possibly TRBD1 for D (6 bases). Trimming shortened V by 4 bases and J by 0 bases, and 18 bases separated the two germline ends. Germline assignment: CDR1 MGHRA and CDR2 YSYEKL. The CDR3 is 18 amino acids. Here the CDR3 DNA reads TGCGCCAGCAGCCCGCAGACCCGACAGGTCACGAACACCGGGGAGCTGTTTTTT. Protein: CASSPQTRQVTNTGELFF.

This sequence joins TRBV19 and TRBJ2-2; maybe TRBD1 (6 bases). The germline V gene has CDR1 LNHDA and CDR2 SQIVND (reference sequence). This CDR3 is built from 15 residues. Trimming left V 4 bases short and J 5 bases short, with 14 bases between. CDR3 DNA sequence: TGTGCCAGTAGTACTCAGGGGATGAGAACCGGGGAGCTGTTTTTT. Protein sequence: CASSTQGMRTGELFF.